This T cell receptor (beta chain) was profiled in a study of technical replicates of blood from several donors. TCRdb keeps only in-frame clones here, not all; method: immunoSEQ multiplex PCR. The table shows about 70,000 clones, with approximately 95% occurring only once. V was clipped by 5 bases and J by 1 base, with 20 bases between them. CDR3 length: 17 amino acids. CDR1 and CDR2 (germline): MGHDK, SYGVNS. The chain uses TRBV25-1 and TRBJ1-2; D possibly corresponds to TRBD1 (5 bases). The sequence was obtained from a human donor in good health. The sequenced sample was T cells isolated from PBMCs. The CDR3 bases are TGTGCCAGCAGTAACGGACACCATCAAGAAGTTAACTATGGCTACACCTTC. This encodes CASSNGHHQEVNYGYTF.